This T cell receptor (beta chain) originates from a study of CD8 T cells in ankylosing spondylitis. Overall study findings and caveats: Disease-associated clones were reportedly significantly overrepresented in matched ankylosing spondylitis synovial fluid.

Quantitative barcoded 5'-RACE was used to prepare TCR beta libraries. TCRdb reanalysed the 5' RACE reads using MiXCR and keeps one entry per CDR3 protein. The sample consists of just over 350,000 distinct CDR3 sequences, more than 20% of them appearing once. This CDR3 contains 15 residues. V gave up 6 bases and J gave up 8 bases; unmatched junction bases: 18. CDR1 is DFQATT, CDR2 SNEGSKA, per germline (reference sequence). As regards this clonotype: Its antigen remains unknown.

This TCR was recovered from a male donor with ankylosing spondylitis or in good health (not recorded which). This rearrangement joins TRBV20-1 to TRBJ1-1, with TRBD1 matching over 7 bases. Sequencing input: blood, either unsorted or a sorted T cell fraction (not recorded which). The CDR3 here is CSAIRGEGAIDEAFF. CDR3 coding DNA: TGCAGTGCCATTAGGGGGGAGGGGGCAATTGACGAAGCTTTCTTT.